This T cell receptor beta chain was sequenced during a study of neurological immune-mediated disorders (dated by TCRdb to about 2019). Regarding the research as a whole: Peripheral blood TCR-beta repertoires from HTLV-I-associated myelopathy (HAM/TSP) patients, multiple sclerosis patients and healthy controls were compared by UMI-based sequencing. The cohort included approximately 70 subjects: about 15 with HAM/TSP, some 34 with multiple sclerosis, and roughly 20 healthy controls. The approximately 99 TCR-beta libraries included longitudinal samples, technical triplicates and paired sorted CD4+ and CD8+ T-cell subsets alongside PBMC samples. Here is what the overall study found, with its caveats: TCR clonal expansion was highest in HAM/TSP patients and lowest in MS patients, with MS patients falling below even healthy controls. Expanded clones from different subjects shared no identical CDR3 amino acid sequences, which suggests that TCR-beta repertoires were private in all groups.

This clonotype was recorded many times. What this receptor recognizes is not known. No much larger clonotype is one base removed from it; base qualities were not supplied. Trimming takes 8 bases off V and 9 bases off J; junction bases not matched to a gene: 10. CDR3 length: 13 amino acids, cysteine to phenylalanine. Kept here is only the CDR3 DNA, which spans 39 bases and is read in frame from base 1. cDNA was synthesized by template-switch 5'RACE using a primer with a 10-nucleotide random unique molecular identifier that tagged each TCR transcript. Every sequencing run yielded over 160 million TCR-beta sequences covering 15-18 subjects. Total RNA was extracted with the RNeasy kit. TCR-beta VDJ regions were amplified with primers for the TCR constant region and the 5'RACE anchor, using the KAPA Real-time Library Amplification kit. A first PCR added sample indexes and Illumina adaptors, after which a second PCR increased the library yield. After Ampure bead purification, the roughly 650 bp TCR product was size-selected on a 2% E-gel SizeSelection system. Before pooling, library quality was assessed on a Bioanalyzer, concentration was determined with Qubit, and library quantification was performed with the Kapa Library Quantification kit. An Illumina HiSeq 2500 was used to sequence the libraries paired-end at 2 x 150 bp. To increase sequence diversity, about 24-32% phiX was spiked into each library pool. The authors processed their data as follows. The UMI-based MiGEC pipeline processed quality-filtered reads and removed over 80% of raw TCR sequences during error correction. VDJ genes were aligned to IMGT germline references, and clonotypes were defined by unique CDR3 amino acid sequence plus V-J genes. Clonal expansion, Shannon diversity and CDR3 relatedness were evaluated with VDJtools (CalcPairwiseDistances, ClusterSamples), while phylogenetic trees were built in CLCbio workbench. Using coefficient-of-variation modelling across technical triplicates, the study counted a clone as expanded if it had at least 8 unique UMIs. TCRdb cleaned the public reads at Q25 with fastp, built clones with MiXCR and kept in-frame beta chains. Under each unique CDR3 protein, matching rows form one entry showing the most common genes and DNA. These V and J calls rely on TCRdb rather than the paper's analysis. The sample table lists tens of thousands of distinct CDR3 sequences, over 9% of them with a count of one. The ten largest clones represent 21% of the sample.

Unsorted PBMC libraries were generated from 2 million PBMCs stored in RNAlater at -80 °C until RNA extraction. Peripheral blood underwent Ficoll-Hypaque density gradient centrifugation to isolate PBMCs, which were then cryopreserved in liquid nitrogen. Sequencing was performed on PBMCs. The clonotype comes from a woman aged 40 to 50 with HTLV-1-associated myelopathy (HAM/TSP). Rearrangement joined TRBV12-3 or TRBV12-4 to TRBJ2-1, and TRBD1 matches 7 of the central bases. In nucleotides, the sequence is TGTGCCAGCGCGACGACAGGGCTCGGTGAGCAGTTCTTC. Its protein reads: CASATTGLGEQFF.